This is a list of T cell receptor beta chains from one sample in a study of blood T cells in healthy people across ages. From the 5' RACE reads, TCRdb called clonotypes with MiXCR, one entry per CDR3 protein. Altogether about 1.5 million distinct CDR3 sequences are present, 42% being singletons, with the ten largest covering less than 8%. Sequenced material: blood. The receptors were gathered from a woman younger than 30 in good health. The CDR3 runs from the conserved cysteine through the conserved F or W. The D gene is left open where the match is weak. Clone sizes are given selectively: once, few, many, or a class where the clone is expanded.

DNA	CDR3	D	size	V	J
TGTGCCAGCAGCTTGGAACACCCAGATAACTATGGCTACACCTTC	CASSLEHPDNYGYTF	-	-	TRBV11-2	TRBJ1-2
TGTGCCAGCAGTTACCACGCCCGGGGTGAGCAGTTCTTC	CASSYHARGEQFF	-	-	TRBV6-6	TRBJ2-1
TGCGCCAGCAGCCAAGATGGGGTCTACGTGGCTGGCGAGACCCAGTACTTC	CASSQDGVYVAGETQYF	-	few	TRBV4-1	TRBJ2-5
TGTGCCACCAGCAGAGTCCCAGCGGGGGTTGTCCAAGAGACCCAGTACTTC	CATSRVPAGVVQETQYF	TRBD2	once	TRBV15	TRBJ2-5
TGTGCCATTTCCCCCGGGACAGGGGAAAGCAATGAGCAGTTCTTC	CAISPGTGESNEQFF	TRBD1	few	TRBV10-3	TRBJ2-1
TGCAGTGCTAGAGATCGTCACAACTGGGACACTGAAGCTTTCTTT	CSARDRHNWDTEAFF	-	-	TRBV20-1	TRBJ1-1
TGTGCCAGCAGCCCGAAAAAAATGGGACTAGCGGAGCAGTACTTC	CASSPKKMGLAEQYF	TRBD2	-	TRBV6-2/TRBV6-3	TRBJ2-7
TGCGCCAGCAGATTTTCAGACGGTTTAAATGAAAAACTGTTTTTT	CASRFSDGLNEKLFF	-	-	TRBV4-1	TRBJ1-4
TGTGCCAGTAGTTCCCCCGCCAGCTACCAAGAGACCCAGTACTTC	CASSSPASYQETQYF	-	-	TRBV19	TRBJ2-5
TGTGCCAGCGGCTTAACCCGACAAGTTAACTATGGCTACACCTTC	CASGLTRQVNYGYTF	-	once	TRBV7-9	TRBJ1-2
TGCAGTGCTAGGGGAACAGGGGATACGGCCTACGAGCAGTACTTC	CSARGTGDTAYEQYF	TRBD1	-	TRBV20-1	TRBJ2-7
TGTGCCAGCAGTTTATTTTTAGCGGAGATTAATGAGCAGTTCTTC	CASSLFLAEINEQFF	-	-	TRBV28	TRBJ2-1
TGTGCCAGCAGTGAAATCGCCCCGAGGAGGGCTAATGAAAAACTGTTTTTT	CASSEIAPRRANEKLFF	-	-	TRBV25-1	TRBJ1-4
TGTGCCAGCAGTTTATTGGCAGGGATGCGACACAATGAGCAGTTCTTC	CASSLLAGMRHNEQFF	-	-	TRBV12-3/TRBV12-4	TRBJ2-1
TGTGCCAGCAGTCCACAACGGACTAACACAGATACGCAGTATTTT	CASSPQRTNTDTQYF	-	-	TRBV28	TRBJ2-3
TGTGCCAGCAGTTTAAACCCCCCCGAGGCCCAGCCCCAGCATTTT	CASSLNPPEAQPQHF	-	many	TRBV28	TRBJ1-5
TGTGCCAGCAGTGAAGGGTACCATCCCACCTACGAGCAGTACTTC	CASSEGYHPTYEQYF	-	few	TRBV6-1	TRBJ2-7
TGCGCCAGCAGCCAGCAGTACTTC	CASSQQYF	-	-	TRBV5-1	TRBJ2-7
TGTGCCAGCAGTTCCGGGACTAGGCACAATGAGCAGTTCTTC	CASSSGTRHNEQFF	TRBD2	-	TRBV7-8	TRBJ2-1
TGTGCCAGCACCTCCAGGGGGACAGGGACCTATGGCTACACCTTC	CASTSRGTGTYGYTF	TRBD1	-	TRBV28	TRBJ1-2
-	CASSYLGTFGAYEQYF	-	few	TRBV6-2/TRBV6-3	TRBJ2-7
TGTGCCAGCAGCTCGGGACGGAATACGCAGTATTTT	CASSSGRNTQYF	-	-	TRBV5-6	TRBJ2-3
TGTGCCAGCAGTCCCACACCGACTTCCAATGAGCAGTTCTTC	CASSPTPTSNEQFF	-	-	TRBV27	TRBJ2-1
TGTGCCAGCAGCCCTTTCTCGCAGGGGAAAGAGACCCAGTACTTC	CASSPFSQGKETQYF	-	-	TRBV27	TRBJ2-5
TGTGCCAGCAGGGATCCGGGCCTTGGGTATGGCTACACCTTC	CASRDPGLGYGYTF	-	-	TRBV5-8	TRBJ1-2
TGTGCTAGTGGTACCCCTCCATCGGATGAGCAGTTCTTC	CASGTPPSDEQFF	-	-	TRBV12-5	TRBJ2-1
TGTGCCAGCAGTGTGATAGCTAACTATGGCTACACCTTC	CASSVIANYGYTF	-	-	TRBV12-3/TRBV12-4	TRBJ1-2
TGTGCCAGCAGTTACCCGGGCATTCAGTACTTC	CASSYPGIQYF	-	few	TRBV6-2/TRBV6-3	TRBJ2-4